This T cell receptor (beta chain) comes out of a study of neurological immune-mediated disorders. Study as a whole: Secondary progressive cases numbered 3 among the roughly 34 multiple sclerosis patients, while the other 31 were relapsing-remitting. Regarding the study as a whole: Phylogenetic grouping placed 18 of 34 multiple sclerosis patients' repertoires in one related-CDR3 cluster, a possible signature. The greatest degree of TCR clonal expansion was observed in HTLV-1-associated myelopathy, with the lowest in multiple sclerosis, below that of healthy controls.

The making of cDNA relied on 5'RACE with 10-nucleotide random UMIs. TCRdb re-derived calls from the 5' RACE reads in MiXCR, one entry per CDR3 protein. The sample has roughly 88,000 distinct CDR3 sequences, under 4.5% seen once; the top ten hold roughly 2.9%. In germline, CDR1 is LGHDT, CDR2 YNNKEL (reference sequence). Trimming took off 4 bases at V and 0 bases at J, with 10 bases between the two ends. CDR3 size: 15 residues. This clonotype was detected ten times or more. Its cognate antigen is unknown. Specimen: PBMCs. The chain recombines TRBV3-1 with TRBJ2-1; either TRBD1 or TRBD2 may supply D (6 bases each). The origin of this receptor is a woman aged 45 to 65 with multiple sclerosis. The CDR3 DNA reads TGTGCCAGCAGCCTCCGGGGGCCCTCCTACAATGAGCAGTTCTTC. It codes for CASSLRGPSYNEQFF.